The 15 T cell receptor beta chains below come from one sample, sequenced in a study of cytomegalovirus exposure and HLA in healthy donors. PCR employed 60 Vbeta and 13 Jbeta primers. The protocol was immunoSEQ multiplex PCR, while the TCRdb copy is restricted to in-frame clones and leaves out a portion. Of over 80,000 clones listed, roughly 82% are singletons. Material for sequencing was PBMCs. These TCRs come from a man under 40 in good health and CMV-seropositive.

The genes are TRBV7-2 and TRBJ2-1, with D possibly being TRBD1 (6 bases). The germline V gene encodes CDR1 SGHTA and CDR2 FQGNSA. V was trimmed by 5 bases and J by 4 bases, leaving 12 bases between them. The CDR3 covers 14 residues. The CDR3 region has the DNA TGTGCCAGCAGCACGGCGCAGGGGTACAATGAGCAGTTCTTC. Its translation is CASSTAQGYNEQFF.

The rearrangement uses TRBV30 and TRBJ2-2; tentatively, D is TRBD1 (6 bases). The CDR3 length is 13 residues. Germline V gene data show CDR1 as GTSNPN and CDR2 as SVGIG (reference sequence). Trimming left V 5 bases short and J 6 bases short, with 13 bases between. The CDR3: CAWGRSGAGELFF. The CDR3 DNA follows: TGTGCCTGGGGGCGGTCAGGGGCCGGGGAGCTGTTTTTT.

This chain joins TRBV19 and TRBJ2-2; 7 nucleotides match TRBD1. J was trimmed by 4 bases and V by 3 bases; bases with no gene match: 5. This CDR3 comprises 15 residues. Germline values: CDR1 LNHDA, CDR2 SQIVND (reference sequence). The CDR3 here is CASSIGGQATGELFF. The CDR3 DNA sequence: TGTGCCAGTAGTATCGGCGGACAGGCCACCGGGGAGCTGTTTTTT.

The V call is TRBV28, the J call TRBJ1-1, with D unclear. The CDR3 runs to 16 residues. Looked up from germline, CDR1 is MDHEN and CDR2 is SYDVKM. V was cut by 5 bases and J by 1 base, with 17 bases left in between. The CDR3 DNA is TGTGCCAGCAGTCTATCCGGTATCCACCAGAACACTGAAGCTTTCTTT. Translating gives CASSLSGIHQNTEAFF. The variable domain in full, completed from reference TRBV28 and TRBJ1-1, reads DVKVTQSSRYLVKRTGEKVFLECVQDMDHENMFWYRQDPGLGLRLIYFSYDVKMKEKGDIPEGYSVSREKKERFSLILESASTNQTSMYLCASSLSGIHQNTEAFFGQGTRLTVV.

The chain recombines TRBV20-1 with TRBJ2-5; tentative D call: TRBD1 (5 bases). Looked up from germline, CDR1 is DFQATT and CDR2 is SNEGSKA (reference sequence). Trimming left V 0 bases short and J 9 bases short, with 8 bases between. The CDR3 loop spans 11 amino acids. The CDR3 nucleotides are TGCAGTGCTAGAGATGAAGGGGCCCAGTACTTC. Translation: CSARDEGAQYF.

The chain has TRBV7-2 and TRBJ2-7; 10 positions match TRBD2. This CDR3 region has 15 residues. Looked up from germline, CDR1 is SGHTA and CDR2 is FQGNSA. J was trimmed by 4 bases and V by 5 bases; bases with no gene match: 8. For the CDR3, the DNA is TGTGCCAGCAGCCCCCCAGCGGGAGGGAAATACGAGCAGTACTTC. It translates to CASSPPAGGKYEQYF.

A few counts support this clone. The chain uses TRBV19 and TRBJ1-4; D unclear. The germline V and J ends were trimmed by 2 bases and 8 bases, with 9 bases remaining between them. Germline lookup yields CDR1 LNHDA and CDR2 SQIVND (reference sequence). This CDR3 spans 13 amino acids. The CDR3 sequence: CASSIIEREKLFF. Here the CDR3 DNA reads TGTGCCAGTAGTATAATCGAACGGGAAAAACTGTTTTTT. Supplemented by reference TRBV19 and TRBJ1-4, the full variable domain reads DGGITQSPKYLFRKEGQNVTLSCEQNLNHDAMYWYRQDPGQGLRLIYYSQIVNDFQKGDIAEGYSVSREKKESFPLTVTSAQKNPTAFYLCASSIIEREKLFFGSGTQLSVL.

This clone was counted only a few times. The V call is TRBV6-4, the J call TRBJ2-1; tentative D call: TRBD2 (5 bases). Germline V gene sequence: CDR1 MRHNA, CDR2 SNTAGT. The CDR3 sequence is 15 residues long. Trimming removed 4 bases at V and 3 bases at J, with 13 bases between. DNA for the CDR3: TGTGCCAGCAGTGCAGGACTGACCCGCTACAATGAGCAGTTCTTC. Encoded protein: CASSAGLTRYNEQFF.

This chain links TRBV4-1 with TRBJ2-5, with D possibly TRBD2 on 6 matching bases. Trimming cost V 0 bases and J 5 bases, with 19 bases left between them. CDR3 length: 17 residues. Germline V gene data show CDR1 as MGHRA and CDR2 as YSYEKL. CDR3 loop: CASSQDRLAIGMETQYF. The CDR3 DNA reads TGCGCCAGCAGCCAAGATCGGCTAGCGATTGGGATGGAGACCCAGTACTTC.

CDR3 nucleotides: TGTGCCAGCAGCTTAGGGGGACAGGGGCGTCTCGGCACTGAAGCTTTCTTT. The encoded protein is CASSLGGQGRLGTEAFF. V is TRBV7-2 and J is TRBJ1-1; 10 bases line up with TRBD1. The CDR3 extends over 17 amino acids. Germline CDR1 SGHTA, CDR2 FQGNSA. V dropped 1 base and J dropped 4; count of bases not matched to a gene: 9.

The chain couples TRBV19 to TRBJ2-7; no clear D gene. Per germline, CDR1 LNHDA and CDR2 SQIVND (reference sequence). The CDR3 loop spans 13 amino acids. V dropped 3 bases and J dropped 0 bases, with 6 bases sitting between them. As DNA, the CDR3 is TGTGCCAGTAGTATGGCCAGCTCCTACGAGCAGTACTTC. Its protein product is CASSMASSYEQYF.

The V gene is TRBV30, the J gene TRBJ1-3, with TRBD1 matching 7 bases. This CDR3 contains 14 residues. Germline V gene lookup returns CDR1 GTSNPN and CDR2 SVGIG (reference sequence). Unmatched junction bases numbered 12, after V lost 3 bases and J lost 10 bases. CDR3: CAWSPGQRGGTIYF. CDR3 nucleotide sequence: TGTGCCTGGAGCCCGGGACAGCGAGGGGGAACCATATATTTT.

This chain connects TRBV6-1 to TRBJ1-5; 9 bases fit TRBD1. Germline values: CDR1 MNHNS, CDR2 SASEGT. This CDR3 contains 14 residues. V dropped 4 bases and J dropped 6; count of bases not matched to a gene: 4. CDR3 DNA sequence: TGTGCCAGCAGTGGGACAGGGGAAATTCAGCCCCAGCATTTT. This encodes CASSGTGEIQPQHF.

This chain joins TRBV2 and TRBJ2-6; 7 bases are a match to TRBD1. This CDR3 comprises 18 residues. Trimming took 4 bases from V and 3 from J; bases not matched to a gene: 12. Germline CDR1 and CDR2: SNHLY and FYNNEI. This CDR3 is CASSGGTAGGIGANVLTF. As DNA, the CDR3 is TGTGCCAGCAGTGGGGGGACAGCTGGCGGTATTGGGGCCAACGTCCTGACTTTC.

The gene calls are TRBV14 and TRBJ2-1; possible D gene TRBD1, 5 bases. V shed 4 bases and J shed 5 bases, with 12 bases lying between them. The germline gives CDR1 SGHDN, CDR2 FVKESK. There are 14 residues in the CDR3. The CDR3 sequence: CASSLFSGNNEQFF. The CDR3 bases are TGTGCCAGCAGCCTCTTCTCAGGGAACAATGAGCAGTTCTTC. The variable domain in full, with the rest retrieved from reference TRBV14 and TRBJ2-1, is EAGVTQFPSHSVIEKGQTVTLRCDPISGHDNLYWYRRVMGKEIKFLLHFVKESKQDESGMPNNRFLAERTGGTYSTLKVQPAELEDSGVYFCASSLFSGNNEQFFGPGTRLTVL.